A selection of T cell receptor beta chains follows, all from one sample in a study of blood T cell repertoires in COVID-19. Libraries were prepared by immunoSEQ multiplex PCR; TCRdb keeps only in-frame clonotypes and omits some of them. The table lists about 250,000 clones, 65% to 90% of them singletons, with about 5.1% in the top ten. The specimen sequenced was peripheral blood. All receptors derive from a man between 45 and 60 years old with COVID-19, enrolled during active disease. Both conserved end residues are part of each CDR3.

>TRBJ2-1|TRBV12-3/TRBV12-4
CASSPQGNNEQFF
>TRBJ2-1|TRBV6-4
CASRVQLAVPSYNEQFF
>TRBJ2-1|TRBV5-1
CASSLTVNEQFF
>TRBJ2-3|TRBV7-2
CASSFYPDRGQGDTQYF
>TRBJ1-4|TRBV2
CASSERDRANEKLFF
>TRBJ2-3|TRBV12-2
CASRLDLAGGPDTQYF
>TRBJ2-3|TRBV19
CASSIAGGTDTQYF
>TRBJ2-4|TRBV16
CASSQISGNIQYF
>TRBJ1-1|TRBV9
CASSVDTVMNTEAFF
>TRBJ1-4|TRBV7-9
CASRPGQGNEKLFF
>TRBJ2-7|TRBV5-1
CASSSAGGLSYEQYF
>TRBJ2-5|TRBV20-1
CSASPLAGGLETQYF
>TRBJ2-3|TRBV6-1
CASSESVPRTQYF
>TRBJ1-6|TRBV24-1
CATSDPPRGTTQENSPLHF
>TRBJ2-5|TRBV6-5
CARITQGSETQYF
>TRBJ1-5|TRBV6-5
CASSLGWGLDQPQHF
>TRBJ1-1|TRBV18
CASSQQGFNTEAFF
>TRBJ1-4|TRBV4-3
CASSLSYRDSEKLFF
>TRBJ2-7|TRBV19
CASSIDSGTGFSYEQYF
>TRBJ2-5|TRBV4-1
CASSPLRGGGETQYF
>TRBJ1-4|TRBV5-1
CASSLVATSATNEKLFF
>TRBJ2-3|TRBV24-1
CATSDGIAGKGNTQYF
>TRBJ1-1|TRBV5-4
CASRPELMNTEAFF
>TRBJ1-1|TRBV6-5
CASRAGTANTEAFF
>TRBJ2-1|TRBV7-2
CASSLSGGSYNEQFF
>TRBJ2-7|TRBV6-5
CASSYTAPSGAYEQYF
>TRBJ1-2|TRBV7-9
CASSLEGPRQGGYTF
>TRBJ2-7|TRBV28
CASTEGRGSGYEQYF
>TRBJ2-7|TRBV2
CASSPLYEQYF
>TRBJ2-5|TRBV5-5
CASSLERRSAETQYF
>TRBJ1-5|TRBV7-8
CASSLAGALSNQPQHF
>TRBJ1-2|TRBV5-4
CASSLAWAQGAFGYTF
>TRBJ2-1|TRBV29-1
CSGGQDSYNEQFF
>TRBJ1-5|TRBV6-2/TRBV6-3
CASSYVRGNQPQHF
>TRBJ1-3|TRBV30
CAWSPNRGLRSGNTIYF
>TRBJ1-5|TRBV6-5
CASSYDRMRPQHF
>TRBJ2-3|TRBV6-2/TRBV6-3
CASSYSTSGGRADTQYF
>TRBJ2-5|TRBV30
CAWSLTGTAQETQYF
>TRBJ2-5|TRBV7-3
CASSVSGGGETQYF
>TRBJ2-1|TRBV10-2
CASSEFGRGSSYNEQFF
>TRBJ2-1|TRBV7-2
CASSLQGANEQFF
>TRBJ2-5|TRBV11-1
CASRTDPGQGQETQYF
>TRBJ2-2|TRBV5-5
CASSWTPGTGLTGELFF
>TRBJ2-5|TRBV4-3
CASSPGLAGETQYF
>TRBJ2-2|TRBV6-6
CASRRTNTGELFF
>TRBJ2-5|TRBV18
CASSLGGRQETQYF
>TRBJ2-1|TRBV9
CASSVDGRGFNEQFF
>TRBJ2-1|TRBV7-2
CASSLRQGGVQQFF
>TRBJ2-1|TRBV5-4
CASNFDRGSYNEQFF
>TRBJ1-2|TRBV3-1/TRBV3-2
CASSPTGGFGYTF
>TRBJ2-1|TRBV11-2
CASSTSGGGYNEQFF
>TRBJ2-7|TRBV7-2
CASSLEASGAYEQYF
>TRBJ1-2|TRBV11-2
CASSTQGDGYTF
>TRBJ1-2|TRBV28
CASSLGQAMGYTF
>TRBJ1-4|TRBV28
CASTMGGPVNEKLFF